A selection of T cell receptor beta chains follows, all from one sample in a study of cytomegalovirus exposure and HLA in healthy donors. The repertoire was sequenced with immunoSEQ multiplex PCR; TCRdb's copy has only in-frame clones and lacks some. This sample yields 150,000 to 200,000 clones, of which roughly two thirds are seen a single time; roughly 4.1% belongs to the top ten. Input material: PBMCs. Every receptor here comes from a woman aged 18-30 years in good health and CMV-seropositive. Each CDR3 is given without its conserved first and last residue.

V	J	CDR3
TRBV27	TRBJ1-2	ASRWTGGNYGYT
TRBV2	TRBJ1-1	ASSLGQGASDTEAF
TRBV9	TRBJ2-3	ASSVLAVTPDTQY
TRBV5-3	TRBJ1-1	ARSLGTGVKSEAF
TRBV15	TRBJ2-3	ATSSARDRYTDTQY
TRBV19	TRBJ2-3	ASRRREGGGDSTDTQY
TRBV2	TRBJ1-1	ASGTTPTGALGSDTEAF
TRBV4-2	TRBJ1-2	ASSPRAGSANYGYT
TRBV7-6	TRBJ1-4	ASSFGTGELF
TRBV7-9	TRBJ1-3	ASSLTTVILNTIY
TRBV28	TRBJ1-2	ASSFVSTGLNYGYT
TRBV6-5	TRBJ1-2	ASSYRTGFYGYT
TRBV6-5	TRBJ1-1	ASSYYSQVNTEAF
TRBV25-1	TRBJ1-1	ASRGTGHTEAF
TRBV28	TRBJ1-1	ASSLYPRSGNTEAF
TRBV9	TRBJ2-5	ASSAGLPGGGETQY
TRBV4-1	TRBJ1-1	ASSRSNSFGTEAF
TRBV4-3	TRBJ1-6	ASSQDRRTGGNSPLH
TRBV7-3	TRBJ2-3	ASSRGSTDTQY
TRBV30	TRBJ1-2	AYGLGGYGYT
TRBV2	TRBJ2-1	ASSRRVDSSYNEQF
TRBV27	TRBJ1-2	ASSLGGAGYGYT
TRBV6-5	TRBJ2-1	ASSYSRLNEQF
TRBV14	TRBJ1-6	ASSQSTASSSPLH
TRBV30	TRBJ2-7	AWSVEGRQY
TRBV30	TRBJ1-2	AWQDNYGYT
TRBV15	TRBJ1-2	ATSRGGQSNYGYT
TRBV28	TRBJ1-5	ASSLLAGREWAQH
TRBV7-9	TRBJ1-5	ASSSGGNNQPQH
TRBV5-1	TRBJ2-3	ASSLDPAGGTQY
TRBV11-3	TRBJ2-7	ASSLDPGYEQY
TRBV30	TRBJ2-1	AGTGGTEQF
TRBV27	TRBJ2-7	ASRILLQGARRYEQY
TRBV9	TRBJ2-7	ASSVGSGGVYEQY
TRBV30	TRBJ1-4	AWNGKTGGDEKLF
TRBV9	TRBJ2-7	ASSRQAVRAYEQY
TRBV18	TRBJ2-5	ASSPFETGGIKRETQY
TRBV28	TRBJ2-5	ASSLGLAHGGMYQETQY
TRBV5-7	TRBJ2-2	ASSFSRVGGELF
TRBV18	TRBJ2-3	ASSPGSGSLNTQY
TRBV7-9	TRBJ2-5	ASSPAGVDQQETQY
TRBV5-4	TRBJ1-1	ASSLPPLEQAF